The rows below give T cell receptor beta chains drawn from one sample of a study of PD-1 blockade in classical Hodgkin lymphoma. TCRdb's copy holds only in-frame clones and misses some; the assay was immunoSEQ multiplex PCR. The table records about 27,000 clones, around four fifths of them present only once. The sequenced sample was peripheral blood mononuclear cells (PBMCs), obtained before the second cycle of nivolumab. The origin of the receptors is a human donor with classical Hodgkin lymphoma. Both conserved end residues are part of each CDR3. A D gene is named only where the DNA matches it firmly. For some rows the clone size is stated as once, few or many, or as a class when expanded; others skip it.

d_gene,j_gene,v_gene,abundance,CDR3nt,CDR3aa
.,TRBJ1-1,TRBV7-9,.,TGTGCCAGCAGCTTAGAAGACAGACAAGCTTTCTTT,CASSLEDRQAFF
.,TRBJ2-1,TRBV28,.,TGTGCCAGCAGTCTAACCGGACAGTACAATGAGCAGTTCTTC,CASSLTGQYNEQFF
.,TRBJ1-1,TRBV7-8,once,TGTGCCAGCAGCGTATCCCAGGGGAACACTGAAGCTTTCTTT,CASSVSQGNTEAFF
.,TRBJ1-1,TRBV7-9,.,TGTGCCAGCACGTCGCAGGGTCGAACAACTGAAGCTTTCTTT,CASTSQGRTTEAFF
.,TRBJ2-1,TRBV7-9,medium-sized,TGTGCCAGCAGCCCCGATCCGGGCTCCTACAATGAGCAGTTCTTC,CASSPDPGSYNEQFF
.,TRBJ1-2,TRBV18,.,TGTGCCAGCTCACCAACACAGGAGTCTAACTATGGCTACACCTTC,CASSPTQESNYGYTF
.,TRBJ1-2,TRBV19,few,TGTGCCACCAAGGGACAAACAACTAACTATGGCTACACCTTC,CATKGQTTNYGYTF
TRBD2,TRBJ2-1,TRBV19,.,TGTGCCAGTAGTATGGTTGACACTAGCGGCTACAATGAGCAGTTCTTC,CASSMVDTSGYNEQFF
.,TRBJ1-2,TRBV6-5,once,TGTGCCAGCACCGAGGGAGACAGATACTATGGCTACACCTTC,CASTEGDRYYGYTF
.,TRBJ2-3,TRBV5-8,.,TGTGCCAGCAGCTCAGGACAGGGAGGGGATACGCAGTATTTT,CASSSGQGGDTQYF
TRBD2,TRBJ2-4,TRBV7-2,.,TGTGCCAGCAGCTTAGTTGCGGGGGGGCCGAACATTCAGTACTTC,CASSLVAGGPNIQYF
.,TRBJ2-2,TRBV30,.,TGTGCCTGGATGGTTGGCGGGGGCAATACCGGGGAGCTGTTTTTT,CAWMVGGGNTGELFF
TRBD1,TRBJ2-6,TRBV4-3,.,TGCGCCAGCAGCCAAGATCTCATGCTAAGGGACAGTCTTTTCTCTGGGGCCAACGTCCTGACTTTC,CASSQDLMLRDSLFSGANVLTF
TRBD1,TRBJ1-2,TRBV19,.,TGTGCCAGGAGGAGTTACAGGGGGCGAATCTATGGCTACACCTTC,CARRSYRGRIYGYTF
.,TRBJ2-5,TRBV30,.,TGTGCCTGGAGTGTAAAAGGGGCGGAGACCCAGTACTTC,CAWSVKGAETQYF
.,TRBJ1-4,TRBV2,.,TGTGCCAGCGGTTATACTAATGAAAAACTGTTTTTT,CASGYTNEKLFF
TRBD2,TRBJ2-5,TRBV4-2,.,TGTGCCAGCAGCCAAAGCGGGGAAGAGACCCCGTACTTC,CASSQSGEETPYF
TRBD1,TRBJ1-1,TRBV7-2,.,TGTGCCAGCGGCCAGGGGGGGTACACTGAAGCTTTCTTT,CASGQGGYTEAFF
.,TRBJ2-7,TRBV6-5,.,TGTGCCAGCAGTTACGGGACCCCCAGTTCCTACGAGCAGTACTTC,CASSYGTPSSYEQYF
.,TRBJ1-5,TRBV4-3,few,TGCGCCAGCAGCCAAGGCGGAGTCACAGGTATGGTTGGGGACCATCAGCCCCAGCATTTT,CASSQGGVTGMVGDHQPQHF
TRBD1,TRBJ2-7,TRBV7-8,.,TGTGCCAGCAGCTTGACAGGGGACGAGCAGTACTTC,CASSLTGDEQYF
.,TRBJ2-1,TRBV4-3,.,TGCGCCAGCAGCCAAGATCCCGGGGGTGGCTACAATGAGCAGTTCTTC,CASSQDPGGGYNEQFF
.,TRBJ1-5,TRBV4-1,.,TGCGCCAGCAGCCAAGATATCCTATATAGCAATCAGCCCCAGCATTTT,CASSQDILYSNQPQHF
.,TRBJ1-1,TRBV11-1,.,TGTGCCAGCAGCTTAGCTCCAGACACTGAAGCTTTCTTT,CASSLAPDTEAFF
.,TRBJ1-1,TRBV6-1,.,TGTGCCAGCAGAGAGGGGAACACTGAAGCTTTCTTT,CASREGNTEAFF
TRBD1,TRBJ1-4,TRBV5-1,.,TGCGCCAGCAGCCCGGGACAGGGATCAGAAAAACTGTTTTTT,CASSPGQGSEKLFF
.,TRBJ2-5,TRBV15,.,TGTGCCACCAGCAGAGTGGATGGCACCCAAGAGACCCAGTACTTC,CATSRVDGTQETQYF
.,TRBJ1-5,TRBV7-3,.,TGTGCCAGCAGCTTAACTTCCCGATACGGGACACGTGTCGATCAGCCCCAGCATTTT,CASSLTSRYGTRVDQPQHF
TRBD1,TRBJ2-7,TRBV5-4,.,TGTGCCAGCAGCCGGAACCGGGACAGGGCGTACGAGCAGTACTTC,CASSRNRDRAYEQYF
TRBD1,TRBJ2-7,TRBV7-2,once,TGTGCCAGCAGCTTGGCTGTGACAGGGAGCGAGCAGTACTTC,CASSLAVTGSEQYF
.,TRBJ2-7,TRBV7-9,.,TGTGCCAGCAGCTTGGGAAAGGGAATCGAGCAGTACTTC,CASSLGKGIEQYF
TRBD1,TRBJ1-1,TRBV28,once,TGTGCCAGCAGCCCCCACCGGACAGGGGTGAACACTGAAGCTTTCTTT,CASSPHRTGVNTEAFF
.,TRBJ1-6,TRBV2,.,TGTGCCAGCAGTGAAGTGGGGCAGGCCGGGTCACCCCTCCACTTT,CASSEVGQAGSPLHF
.,TRBJ1-5,TRBV10-3,.,TGTGCCATCAGTGAGAATGGTAGCAATCAGCCCCAGCATTTT,CAISENGSNQPQHF
.,TRBJ2-1,TRBV28,.,TGTGCCAGCCGTAATGGTAGGGGTGAGCAGTTCTTC,CASRNGRGEQFF
.,TRBJ1-6,TRBV27,few,TGTGCCAGCAGCCCAACAGGCGGGTTCTCCTATAATTCACCCCTCCACTTT,CASSPTGGFSYNSPLHF
TRBD2,TRBJ2-5,TRBV7-3,.,TGTGCCAGCAGCTTAATCCGACCCCGGACTAGCGGGGGGGATAGGGAGACCCAGTACTTC,CASSLIRPRTSGGDRETQYF
.,TRBJ2-5,TRBV19,few,TGTGCCAGTAGTATAGGGGACCGTCCAGGGCGGGAGACCCAGTACTTC,CASSIGDRPGRETQYF
.,TRBJ1-4,TRBV19,few,TGTGCCAGTAGTGTGACTGGGGAGGAAAAACTGTTTTTT,CASSVTGEEKLFF
TRBD1,TRBJ1-4,TRBV28,.,TGTGCCAGCAGCCAGGGGGGCACTAATGAAAAACTGTTTTTT,CASSQGGTNEKLFF
.,TRBJ1-3,TRBV11-3,once,TGTGCCAGCAGCTTAGGATTATACGGGCGGTCCGACGACACCATATATTTT,CASSLGLYGRSDDTIYF
.,TRBJ1-4,TRBV7-9,.,TGTGCCAGCAGCGCCGGGGTGGGAGAAGGTGAAAAACTGTTTTTT,CASSAGVGEGEKLFF
.,TRBJ1-1,TRBV6-5,.,TGTGCCAGCAGAGAAACAGTGAACACTGAAGCTTTCTTT,CASRETVNTEAFF
.,TRBJ1-2,TRBV7-2,.,TGTGCCAGCAGCTTAGGGGCTCTGACGGGGGGCTACACCTTC,CASSLGALTGGYTF
.,TRBJ1-1,TRBV5-1,few,TGCGCCAGCAGCCCTGACGGACAAGATGGACCTTTCTTT,CASSPDGQDGPFF
TRBD1,TRBJ2-1,TRBV5-8,.,TGTGCCAGCAGCTTGAGGACAGGTGGCTACAATGAGCAGTTCTTC,CASSLRTGGYNEQFF
.,TRBJ1-3,TRBV6-5,.,TGTGCCAGCAGTTACTCGTTTTGGGGGTCCGGAAACACCATATATTTT,CASSYSFWGSGNTIYF
.,TRBJ1-2,TRBV9,.,TGTGCCAGCAGCACGGACAGCGAGACTCCATATGGCTACACCTTC,CASSTDSETPYGYTF
.,TRBJ2-3,TRBV6-5,.,TGTGCCAGCAGGCCGAGAGGCGGGCCAGATACGCAGTATTTT,CASRPRGGPDTQYF
TRBD1,TRBJ1-2,TRBV5-1,.,TGCGCCAGCAGCTTGGGGGACAGAACTAACTATGGCTACACCTTC,CASSLGDRTNYGYTF
.,TRBJ1-5,TRBV7-2,.,TGTGCCAGCAGCTTAGTTCTTCTGGGGGCGCCCCAGCATTTT,CASSLVLLGAPQHF
.,TRBJ1-2,TRBV10-3,.,TGTGCCATCAGTGCGGGGGGGGCGCGTGGCTACACCTTC,CAISAGGARGYTF
.,TRBJ1-6,TRBV4-3,.,TGCGCCAGCAGCCAAGAGGTGTACAAGTACTCCTATAATTCACCCCTCCACTTT,CASSQEVYKYSYNSPLHF
TRBD1,TRBJ1-1,TRBV18,.,TGTGCCAGCTCACCGGGACAGGGGGTTGAAGCTTTCTTT,CASSPGQGVEAFF